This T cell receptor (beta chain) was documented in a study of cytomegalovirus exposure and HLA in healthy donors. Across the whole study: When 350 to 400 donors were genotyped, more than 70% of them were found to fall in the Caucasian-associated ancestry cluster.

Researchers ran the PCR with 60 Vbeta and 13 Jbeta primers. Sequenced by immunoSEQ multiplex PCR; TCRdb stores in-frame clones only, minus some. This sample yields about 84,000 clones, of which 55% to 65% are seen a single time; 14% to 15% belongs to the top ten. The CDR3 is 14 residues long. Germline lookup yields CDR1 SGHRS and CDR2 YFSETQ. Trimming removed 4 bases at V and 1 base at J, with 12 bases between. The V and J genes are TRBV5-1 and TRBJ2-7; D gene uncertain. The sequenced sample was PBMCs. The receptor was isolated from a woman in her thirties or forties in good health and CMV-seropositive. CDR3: CASSAPSSSYEQYF. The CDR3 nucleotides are TGCGCCAGCAGCGCCCCCAGTTCTTCCTACGAGCAGTACTTC.